This TCR beta chain derives from a study of PD-1 blockade in classical Hodgkin lymphoma (TCRdb year 2020). Study-wide context: Nivolumab dosing was 3 mg/kg intravenously every 2 weeks, continuing until either disease progression or unacceptable toxicity. The study used CyTOF and TCR beta sequencing to define a peripheral blood immune signature of response to PD-1 blockade in classical Hodgkin lymphoma.

Per the publication, the time point label means: cycle 1 day 1 (C1D1), immediately before nivolumab initiation. Relapse after autologous stem cell transplantation had occurred in all trial patients, and cohorts A, B and C were distinguished by prior brentuximab vedotin exposure. The trial cohort comprised 60 or so patients with relapsed/refractory classical Hodgkin lymphoma whose best overall responses were complete response, partial response or progressive disease. In the multi-cohort phase II CheckMate 205 trial, trial patients received single-agent nivolumab. Best overall response was determined by an independent review committee according to the 2007 International Working Group response criteria. Trial PBMCs were collected immediately before nivolumab initiation (C1D1) and during therapy at cycle 2 day 1 and cycle 4 day 1. Peripheral blood was collected in 8 mL Vacutainer Cell Preparation Tubes, from which PBMCs were isolated by centrifugation and then cryopreserved.

Details on this clone: It has no known antigen specificity. No per-base quality is available; no much larger clone lies one base away.

The Qiagen DNeasy kit was used to extract genomic DNA from unsorted PBMCs and from the negatively selected CD4+ and CD8+ fractions. Amplification of TCR beta CDR3 regions was done by immunoSEQ multiplex PCR with primers that anneal to V and J segments. A synthetic immune receptor repertoire was used to minimize amplification bias, and any residual bias was removed computationally once sequencing was done. Concerning the study's data processing: Custom Python scripts were used to quantify repertoire diversity as the Shannon entropy index. Unsorted, CD4+ and CD8+ repertoires were examined separately, except in combined analyses, for which CD4+ and CD8+ sequences were merged in silico. Clonal expansion was defined as at least a 2-fold frequency increase after treatment relative to C1D1, with a pseudocount of 0.5 for undetected baseline clones. Singleton clones were defined as clones with 0 or 1 copy at C1D1, and non-singleton clones were defined as clones with 2 or more copies. Clones expanded in unsorted samples were labelled as CD4+, CD8+ or unknown by matching protein sequences in sorted samples from the same patient. Wilcoxon tests on paired samples were used to test changes in diversity from C1D1 to C4D1. TCRdb carries this immuneACCESS record with in-frame sequences only. Its versions omit some clonotypes, under half of them owing to an unresolved V gene in the studies checked, with the rest unexplained. Clone size and V and J calls were adopted from that table, with D and trimming inferred from the DNA. The sample table holds tens of thousands of clones, of which approximately 94% were seen once. 8% of the sample is in the top ten clones.

General study outcomes and caveats: CD4+ but not CD8+ TCR diversity rose significantly by C4D1 (p=0.0027 vs p=0.16), most apparent in complete responders (p=0.02). The study was limited to a single clinical trial cohort, and causes of repertoire differences, possibly disease activity or prior therapy, remained undefined. Baseline TCR diversity was reported as lower in newly diagnosed patients than in healthy donors, and lower still in relapsed/refractory patients. Lower diversity was seen in patients whose nivolumab began less than 1 year after ASCT, and these patients were left out of later analyses so that immune reconstitution would not confound the results. Among trial patients, those achieving complete response had baseline diversity similar to that of newly diagnosed patients, while diversity was significantly lower in partial responders and progressors.

The CDR3 covers 15 residues, taking in both the cysteine and the phenylalanine. The entry retains the CDR3 DNA only, 45 bases that are in frame from base 1. Trimming takes 4 bases off V and 5 bases off J; junction bases not matched to a gene: 8. The germline V gene encodes CDR1 PRHDT and CDR2 FYEKMQ (reference sequence). This specimen consisted of peripheral blood mononuclear cells (PBMCs), obtained at baseline. In this chain, TRBV13 is recombined with TRBJ1-2; 9 bases in between match TRBD1. The TCR originated in a human donor with classical Hodgkin lymphoma. The DNA sequence is given as TGTGCCAGCAGCTCCCTGGGGGGGACAGGGTATGGCTACACCTTC. This translates into CASSSLGGTGYGYTF.